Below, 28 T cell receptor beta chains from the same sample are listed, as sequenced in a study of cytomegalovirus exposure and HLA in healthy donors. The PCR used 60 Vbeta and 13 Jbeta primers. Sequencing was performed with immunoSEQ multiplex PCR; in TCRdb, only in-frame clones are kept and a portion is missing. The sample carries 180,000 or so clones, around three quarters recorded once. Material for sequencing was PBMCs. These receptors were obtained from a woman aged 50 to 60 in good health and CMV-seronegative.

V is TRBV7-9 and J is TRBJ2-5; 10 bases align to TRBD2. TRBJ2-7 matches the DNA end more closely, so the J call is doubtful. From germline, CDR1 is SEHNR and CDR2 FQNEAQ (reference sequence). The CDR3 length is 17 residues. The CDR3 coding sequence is TGTGCCAGCAGCTTCTCGAGCGGGAGGGCTCGTGACGGCGAGCAGTACTTC. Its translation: CASSFSSGRARDGEQYF.

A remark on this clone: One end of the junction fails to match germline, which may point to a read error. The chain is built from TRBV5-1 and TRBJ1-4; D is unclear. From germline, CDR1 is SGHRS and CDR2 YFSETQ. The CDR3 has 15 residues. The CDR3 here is CAISQNAGLSEKLFF. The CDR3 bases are TGCGCCATCAGCCAGAATGCAGGTCTCAGTGAAAAACTGTTTTTT.

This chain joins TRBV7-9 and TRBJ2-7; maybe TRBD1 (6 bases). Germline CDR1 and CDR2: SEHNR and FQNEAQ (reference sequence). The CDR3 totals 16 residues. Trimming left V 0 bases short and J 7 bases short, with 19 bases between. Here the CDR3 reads CASSLAPRTASLEQYF. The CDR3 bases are TGTGCCAGCAGCTTAGCCCCAAGGACAGCATCATTGGAGCAGTACTTC.

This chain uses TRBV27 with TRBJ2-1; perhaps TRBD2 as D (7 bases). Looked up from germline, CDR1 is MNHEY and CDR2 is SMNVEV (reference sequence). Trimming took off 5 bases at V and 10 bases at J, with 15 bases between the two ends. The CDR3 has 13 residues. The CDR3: CASSTGGHLEQFF. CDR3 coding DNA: TGTGCCAGCAGTACGGGGGGACATCTAGAGCAGTTCTTC.

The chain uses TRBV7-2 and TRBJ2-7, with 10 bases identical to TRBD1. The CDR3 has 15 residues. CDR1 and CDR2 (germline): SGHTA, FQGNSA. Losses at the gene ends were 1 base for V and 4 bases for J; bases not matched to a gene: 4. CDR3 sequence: CASSLGTGGVYEQYF. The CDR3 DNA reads TGTGCCAGCAGCTTAGGGACAGGGGGAGTGTACGAGCAGTACTTC.

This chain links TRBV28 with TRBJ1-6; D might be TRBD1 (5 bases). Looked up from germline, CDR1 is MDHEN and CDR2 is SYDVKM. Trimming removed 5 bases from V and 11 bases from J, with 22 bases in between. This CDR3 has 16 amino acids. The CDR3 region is CASSTAEGLMGTPLHF. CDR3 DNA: TGTGCCAGCAGTACTGCCGAGGGACTCATGGGTACACCCCTCCACTTT. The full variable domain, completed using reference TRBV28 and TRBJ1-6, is DVKVTQSSRYLVKRTGEKVFLECVQDMDHENMFWYRQDPGLGLRLIYFSYDVKMKEKGDIPEGYSVSREKKERFSLILESASTNQTSMYLCASSTAEGLMGTPLHFGNGTRLTVT.

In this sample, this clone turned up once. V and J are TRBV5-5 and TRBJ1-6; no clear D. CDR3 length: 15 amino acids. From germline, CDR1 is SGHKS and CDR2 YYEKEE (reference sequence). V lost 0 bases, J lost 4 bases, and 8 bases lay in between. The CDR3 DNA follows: TGTGCCAGCAGCTTGGGGGCAGCTTATAATTCACCCCTCCACTTT. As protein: CASSLGAAYNSPLHF.

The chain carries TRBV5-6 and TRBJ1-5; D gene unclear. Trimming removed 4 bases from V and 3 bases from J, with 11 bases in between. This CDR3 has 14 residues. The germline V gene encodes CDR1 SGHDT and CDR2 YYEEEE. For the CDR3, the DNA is TGTGCCAGCAGCCTGTACGGGTCCAATCAGCCCCAGCATTTT. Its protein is CASSLYGSNQPQHF.

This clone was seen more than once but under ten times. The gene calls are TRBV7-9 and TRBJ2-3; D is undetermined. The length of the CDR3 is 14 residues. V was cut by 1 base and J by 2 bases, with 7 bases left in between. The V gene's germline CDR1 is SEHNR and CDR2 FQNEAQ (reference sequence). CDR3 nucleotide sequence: TGTGCCAGCAGCTTAGGGCAAGTCACAGATACGCAGTATTTT. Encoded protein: CASSLGQVTDTQYF.

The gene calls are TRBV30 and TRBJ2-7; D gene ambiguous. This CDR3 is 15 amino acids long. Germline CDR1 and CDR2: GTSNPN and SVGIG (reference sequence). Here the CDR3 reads CVLIKTRNPSYEQYF. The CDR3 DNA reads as TGTGTCCTGATCAAAACGAGAAACCCCTCCTACGAGCAGTACTTC.

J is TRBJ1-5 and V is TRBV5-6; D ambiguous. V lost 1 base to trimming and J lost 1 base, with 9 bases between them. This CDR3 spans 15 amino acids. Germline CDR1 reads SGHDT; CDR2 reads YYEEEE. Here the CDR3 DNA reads TGTGCCAGCAGCTTGAAGCGGTGGAGCAATCAGCCCCAGCATTTT. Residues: CASSLKRWSNQPQHF.

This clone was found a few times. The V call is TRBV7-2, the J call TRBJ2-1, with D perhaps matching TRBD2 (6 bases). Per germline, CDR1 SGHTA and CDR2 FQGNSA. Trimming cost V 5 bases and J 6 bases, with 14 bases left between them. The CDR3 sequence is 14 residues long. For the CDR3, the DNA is TGTGCCAGCAGCCTTCTAGGACTACGCAATGAGCAGTTCTTC. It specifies CASSLLGLRNEQFF.

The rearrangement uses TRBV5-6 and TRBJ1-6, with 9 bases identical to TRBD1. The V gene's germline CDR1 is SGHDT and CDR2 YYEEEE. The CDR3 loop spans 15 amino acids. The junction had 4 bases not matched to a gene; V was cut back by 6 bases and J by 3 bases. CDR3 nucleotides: TGTGCCAGCAACCCGGGACAGGGCTATAATTCACCCCTCCACTTT. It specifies CASNPGQGYNSPLHF.

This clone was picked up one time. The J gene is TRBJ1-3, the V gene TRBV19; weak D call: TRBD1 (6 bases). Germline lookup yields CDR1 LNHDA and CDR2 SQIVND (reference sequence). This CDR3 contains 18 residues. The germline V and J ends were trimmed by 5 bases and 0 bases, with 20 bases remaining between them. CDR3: CASSQTGGTLISGNTIYF. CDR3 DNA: TGTGCCAGTAGTCAAACCGGGGGGACACTGATCTCTGGAAACACCATATATTTT.

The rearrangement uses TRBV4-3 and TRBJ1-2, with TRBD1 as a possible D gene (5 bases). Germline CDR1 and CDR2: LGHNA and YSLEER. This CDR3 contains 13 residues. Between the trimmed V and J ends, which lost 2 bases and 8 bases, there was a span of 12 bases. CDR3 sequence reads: CASSQTGERGYTF. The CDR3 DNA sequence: TGCGCCAGCAGCCAAACGGGGGAGAGGGGCTACACCTTC.

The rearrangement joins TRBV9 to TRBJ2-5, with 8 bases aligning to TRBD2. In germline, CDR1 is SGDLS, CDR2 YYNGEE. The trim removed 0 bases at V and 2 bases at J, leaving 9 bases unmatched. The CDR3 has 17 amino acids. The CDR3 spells CASSVAHSGGSQETQYF. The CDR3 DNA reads TGTGCCAGCAGCGTAGCTCACAGCGGGGGTAGTCAAGAGACCCAGTACTTC.

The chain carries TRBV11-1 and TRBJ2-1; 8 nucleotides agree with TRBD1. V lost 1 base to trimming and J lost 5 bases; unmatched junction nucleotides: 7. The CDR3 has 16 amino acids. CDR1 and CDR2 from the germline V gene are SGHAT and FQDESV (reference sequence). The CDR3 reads CASSLVKGTGNNEQFF. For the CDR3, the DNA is TGTGCCAGCAGCTTAGTAAAAGGGACAGGCAACAATGAGCAGTTCTTC.

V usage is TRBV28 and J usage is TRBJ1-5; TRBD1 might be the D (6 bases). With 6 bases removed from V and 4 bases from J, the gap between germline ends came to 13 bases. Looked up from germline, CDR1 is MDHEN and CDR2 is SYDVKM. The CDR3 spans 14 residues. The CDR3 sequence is CASRAGVVNQPQHF. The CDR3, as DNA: TGTGCCAGCAGAGCAGGGGTCGTTAATCAGCCCCAGCATTTT.

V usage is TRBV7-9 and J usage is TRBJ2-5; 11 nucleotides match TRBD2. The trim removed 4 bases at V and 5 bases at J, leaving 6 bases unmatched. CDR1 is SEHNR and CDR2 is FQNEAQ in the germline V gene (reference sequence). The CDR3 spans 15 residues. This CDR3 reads CASSWASGRRETQYF. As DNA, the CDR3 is TGTGCCAGCAGCTGGGCTAGCGGGAGGAGGGAGACCCAGTACTTC.

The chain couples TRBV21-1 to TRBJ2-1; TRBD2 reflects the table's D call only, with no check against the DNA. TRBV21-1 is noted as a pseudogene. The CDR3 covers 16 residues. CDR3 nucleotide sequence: TGTGCCCCCCGAGGGCGTACTCCTTGCTCCTACAATGAGCAGTTCTTC. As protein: CAPRGRTPCSYNEQFF.

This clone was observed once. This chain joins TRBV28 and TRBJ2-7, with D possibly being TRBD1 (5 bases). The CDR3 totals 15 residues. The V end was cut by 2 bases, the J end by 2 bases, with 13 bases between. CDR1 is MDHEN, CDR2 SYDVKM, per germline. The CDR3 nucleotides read TGTGCCAGCAGTTTAAATCAGGGCCCAACCTACGAGCAGTACTTC. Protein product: CASSLNQGPTYEQYF.

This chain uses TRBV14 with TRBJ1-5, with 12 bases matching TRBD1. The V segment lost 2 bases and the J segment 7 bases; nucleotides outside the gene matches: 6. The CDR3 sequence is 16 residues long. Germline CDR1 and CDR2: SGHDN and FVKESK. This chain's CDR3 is CASSQTGTGGRQPQHF. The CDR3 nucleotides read TGTGCCAGCAGCCAAACCGGGACAGGGGGCCGACAGCCCCAGCATTTT.

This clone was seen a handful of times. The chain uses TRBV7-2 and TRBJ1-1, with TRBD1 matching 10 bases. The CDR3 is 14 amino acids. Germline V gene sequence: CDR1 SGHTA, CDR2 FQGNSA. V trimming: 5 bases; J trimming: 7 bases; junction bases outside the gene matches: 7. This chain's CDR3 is CASSLRGTGVEAFF. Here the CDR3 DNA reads TGTGCCAGCAGCCTACGAGGGACAGGGGTTGAAGCTTTCTTT.

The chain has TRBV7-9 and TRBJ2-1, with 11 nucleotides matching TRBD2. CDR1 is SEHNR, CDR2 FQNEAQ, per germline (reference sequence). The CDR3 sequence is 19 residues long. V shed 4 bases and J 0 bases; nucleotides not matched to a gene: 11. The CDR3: CASSSKSSGRLSSYNEQFF. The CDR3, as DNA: TGTGCCAGCAGCTCTAAATCTAGCGGGAGGTTGAGCTCCTACAATGAGCAGTTCTTC.

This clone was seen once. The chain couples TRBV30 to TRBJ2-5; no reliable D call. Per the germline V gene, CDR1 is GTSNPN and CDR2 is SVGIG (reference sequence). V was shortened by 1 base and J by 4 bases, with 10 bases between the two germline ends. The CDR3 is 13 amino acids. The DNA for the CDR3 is TGTGCCTGGAGTGGGTCAGGTTTAGAGACCCAGTACTTC. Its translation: CAWSGSGLETQYF.

The CDR3 loop is CASSLSTREETQYF. The DNA for the CDR3 is TGTGCCAGCAGCTTGAGTACCAGGGAAGAGACCCAGTACTTC. The chain links TRBV5-4 to TRBJ2-5; maybe TRBD1 (5 bases). The germline V gene has CDR1 SGHNT and CDR2 YYREEE (reference sequence). V lost 1 base, J lost 3 bases, and 10 bases lay in between. The CDR3 spans 14 residues. The entire variable domain, with the rest obtained from reference TRBV5-4 and TRBJ2-5, is as follows: ETGVTQSPTHLIKTRGQQVTLRCSSQSGHNTVSWYQQALGQGPQFIFQYYREEENGRGNFPPRFSGLQFPNYSSELNVNALELDDSALYLCASSLSTREETQYFGPGTRLLVL.

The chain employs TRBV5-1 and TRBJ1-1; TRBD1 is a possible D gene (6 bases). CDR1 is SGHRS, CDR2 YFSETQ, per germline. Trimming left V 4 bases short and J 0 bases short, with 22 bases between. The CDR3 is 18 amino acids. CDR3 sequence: CASSQRGQGQVMNTEAFF. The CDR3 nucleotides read TGCGCCAGCAGCCAACGAGGGCAGGGGCAAGTAATGAACACTGAAGCTTTCTTT.

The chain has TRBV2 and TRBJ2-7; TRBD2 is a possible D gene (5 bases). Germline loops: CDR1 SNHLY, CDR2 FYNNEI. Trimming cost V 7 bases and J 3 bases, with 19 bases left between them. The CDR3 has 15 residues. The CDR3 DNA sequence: TGTGCCAGCAATTTCGGGGTTTCCGGAGGCTACGAGCAGTACTTC. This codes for CASNFGVSGGYEQYF.